This T cell receptor (beta chain) was sequenced for a study of blood T cell repertoires in COVID-19. This CDR3 has 14 residues. Germline V CDR1 and CDR2: MNHEY, SMNVEV (reference sequence). V lost 6 bases and J lost 4; bases outside the gene matches: 5. In the source study's methods: Amplification of reference gene primers provided the estimated nucleated cell counts. This table comes from immunoSEQ multiplex PCR, and its TCRdb copy is limited to in-frame clones, with some not included. V and J calls and clone size follow that table, whereas D and trimming were derived from the DNA. The table lists 150,000 to 200,000 clones, 70% to 85% of them singletons.

This chain joins TRBV27 and TRBJ1-2; 10 positions match TRBD1. The source material was peripheral blood. This TCR was recovered from a human donor with acute or convalescent COVID-19. The donor label of this sample is uncertain. CDR3 DNA: TGTGCCAGCAGGGGGACAGGGGCTTCCTATGGCTACACCTTC. Amino acids: CASRGTGASYGYTF.